The clone carrying this T cell receptor beta chain came up once. V lost 5 bases, J lost 7 bases, and 12 bases stayed unmatched. This CDR3 has 16 amino acids. In germline, CDR1 is LNHNV, CDR2 YYDKDF (reference sequence). This specimen belongs to a study of identical twins. TCRdb redid the calling of the 5' RACE reads with MiXCR, one entry per CDR3 protein. The sample gives about 530,000 distinct CDR3 sequences, under 25% of which show up once; around 0.47% is in the top ten. The sample was also reused in another study, on yellow fever vaccine responses in identical twins.

The chain carries TRBV15 and TRBJ2-1; the match to TRBD2 covers 9 bases. The specimen was CD4+ T cells sorted from blood. The receptor was derived from a woman aged 18-29 years in good health. Written as DNA, the CDR3 is TGTGCCACCAGCCGCCCCGGCAGCGGGAGGAGGAATGAGCAGTTCTTC. Amino acid sequence: CATSRPGSGRRNEQFF.